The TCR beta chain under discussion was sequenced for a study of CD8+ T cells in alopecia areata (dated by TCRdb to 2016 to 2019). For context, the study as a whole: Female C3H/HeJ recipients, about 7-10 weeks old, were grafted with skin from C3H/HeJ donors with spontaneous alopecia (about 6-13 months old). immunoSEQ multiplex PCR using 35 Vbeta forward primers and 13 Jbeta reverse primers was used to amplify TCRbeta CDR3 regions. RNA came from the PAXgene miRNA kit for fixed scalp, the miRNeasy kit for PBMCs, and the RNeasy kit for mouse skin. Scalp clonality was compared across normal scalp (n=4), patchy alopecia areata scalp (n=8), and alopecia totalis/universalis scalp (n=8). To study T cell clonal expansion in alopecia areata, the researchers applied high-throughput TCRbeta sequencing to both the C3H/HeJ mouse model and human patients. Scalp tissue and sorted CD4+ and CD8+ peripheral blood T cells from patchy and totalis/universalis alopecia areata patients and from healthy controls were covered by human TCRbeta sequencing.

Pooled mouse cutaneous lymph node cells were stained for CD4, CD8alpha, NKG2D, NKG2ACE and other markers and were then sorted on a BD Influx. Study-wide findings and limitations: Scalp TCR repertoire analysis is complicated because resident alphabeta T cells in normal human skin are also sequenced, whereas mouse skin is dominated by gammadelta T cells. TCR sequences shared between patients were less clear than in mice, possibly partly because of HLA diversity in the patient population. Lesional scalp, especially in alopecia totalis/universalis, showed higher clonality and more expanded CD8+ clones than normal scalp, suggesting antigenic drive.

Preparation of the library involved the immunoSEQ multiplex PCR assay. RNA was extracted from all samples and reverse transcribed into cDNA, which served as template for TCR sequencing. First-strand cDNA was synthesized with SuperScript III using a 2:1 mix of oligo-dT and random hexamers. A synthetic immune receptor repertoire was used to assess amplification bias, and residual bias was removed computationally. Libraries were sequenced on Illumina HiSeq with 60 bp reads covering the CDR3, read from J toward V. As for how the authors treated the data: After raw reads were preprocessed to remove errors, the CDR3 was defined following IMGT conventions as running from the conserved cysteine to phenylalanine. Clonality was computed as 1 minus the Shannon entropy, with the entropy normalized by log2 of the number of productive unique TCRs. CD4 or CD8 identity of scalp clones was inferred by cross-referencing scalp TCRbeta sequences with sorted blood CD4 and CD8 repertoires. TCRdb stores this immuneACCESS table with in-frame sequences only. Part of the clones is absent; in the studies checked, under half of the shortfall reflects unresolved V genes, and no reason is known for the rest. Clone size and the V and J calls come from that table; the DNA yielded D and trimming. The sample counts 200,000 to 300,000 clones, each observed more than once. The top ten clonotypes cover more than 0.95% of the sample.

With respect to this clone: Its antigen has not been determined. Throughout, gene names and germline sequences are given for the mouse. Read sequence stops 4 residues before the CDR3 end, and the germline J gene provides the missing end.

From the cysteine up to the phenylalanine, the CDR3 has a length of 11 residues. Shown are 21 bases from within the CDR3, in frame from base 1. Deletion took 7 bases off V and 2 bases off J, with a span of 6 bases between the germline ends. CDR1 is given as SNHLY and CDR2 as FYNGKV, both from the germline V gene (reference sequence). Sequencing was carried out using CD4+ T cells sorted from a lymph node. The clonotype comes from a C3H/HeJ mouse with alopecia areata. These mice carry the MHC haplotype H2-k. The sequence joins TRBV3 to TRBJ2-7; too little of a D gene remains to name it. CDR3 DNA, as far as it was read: TGTGCCAGCATCACAACCTAT. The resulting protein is CASITTY. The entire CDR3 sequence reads CASITTYEQYF.